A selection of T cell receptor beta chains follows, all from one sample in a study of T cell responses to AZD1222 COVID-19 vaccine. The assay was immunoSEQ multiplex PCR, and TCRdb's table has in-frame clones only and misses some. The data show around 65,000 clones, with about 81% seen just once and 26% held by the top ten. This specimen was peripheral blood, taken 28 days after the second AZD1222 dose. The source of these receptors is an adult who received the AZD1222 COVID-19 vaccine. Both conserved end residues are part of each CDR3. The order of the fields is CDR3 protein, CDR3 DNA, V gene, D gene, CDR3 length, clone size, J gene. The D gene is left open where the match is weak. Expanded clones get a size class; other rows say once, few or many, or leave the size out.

cdr3_aa: CASRVAGSYNEQFF
cdr3_nt: TGTGCCAGCAGGGTAGCGGGCTCCTACAATGAGCAGTTCTTC
v_call: TRBV27
d_call: TRBD2
cdr3_length: 14
clone_size: .
j_call: TRBJ2-1

cdr3_aa: CASSSAGSGNTIYF
cdr3_nt: TGCGCCAGCAGCTCGGCAGGGTCTGGAAACACCATATATTTT
v_call: TRBV5-1
d_call: .
cdr3_length: 14
clone_size: .
j_call: TRBJ1-3

cdr3_aa: CASSGTGVLEQYF
cdr3_nt: TGTGCCAGCAGCGGGACAGGGGTTCTCGAGCAGTACTTC
v_call: TRBV5-5
d_call: TRBD1
cdr3_length: 13
clone_size: once
j_call: TRBJ2-7

cdr3_aa: CSVGTSRTGELFF
cdr3_nt: TGCAGCGTTGGGACTAGTCGGACCGGGGAGCTGTTTTTT
v_call: TRBV29-1
d_call: TRBD2
cdr3_length: 13
clone_size: .
j_call: TRBJ2-2

cdr3_aa: CASSKGLAGGPFEDTQYF
cdr3_nt: TGTGCCAGCAGCAAAGGACTAGCGGGAGGCCCCTTTGAAGATACGCAGTATTTT
v_call: TRBV7-7
d_call: TRBD2
cdr3_length: 18
clone_size: .
j_call: TRBJ2-3

cdr3_aa: CASSQDRGQGREQYF
cdr3_nt: TGTGCCAGCAGCCAAGATCGCGGACAGGGGCGCGAGCAGTACTTC
v_call: TRBV3-1/TRBV3-2
d_call: TRBD1
cdr3_length: 15
clone_size: .
j_call: TRBJ2-7

cdr3_aa: CASSLSTYGYTF
cdr3_nt: TGTGCCAGCAGCTTGAGCACCTATGGCTACACCTTC
v_call: TRBV7-9
d_call: .
cdr3_length: 12
clone_size: .
j_call: TRBJ1-2

cdr3_aa: CASSLTGPGGYTF
cdr3_nt: TGTGCCAGCAGCTTAACGGGCCCCGGGGGCTACACCTTC
v_call: TRBV7-2
d_call: .
cdr3_length: 13
clone_size: .
j_call: TRBJ1-2

cdr3_aa: CANKASGLNTEAFF
cdr3_nt: TGTGCCAACAAAGCCTCCGGGCTGAACACTGAAGCTTTCTTT
v_call: TRBV6-5
d_call: .
cdr3_length: 14
clone_size: .
j_call: TRBJ1-1

cdr3_aa: CASSLGWPQHF
cdr3_nt: TGTGCCAGCAGCTTAGGGTGGCCCCAGCATTTT
v_call: TRBV7-6
d_call: .
cdr3_length: 11
clone_size: .
j_call: TRBJ1-5

cdr3_aa: CASTPLTARGPKETQYF
cdr3_nt: TGTGCCAGTACCCCTCTGACGGCCAGGGGTCCGAAAGAGACCCAGTACTTC
v_call: TRBV6-2/TRBV6-3
d_call: .
cdr3_length: 17
clone_size: few
j_call: TRBJ2-5

cdr3_aa: CASSLENEQFF
cdr3_nt: TGTGCCAGCAGCTTAGAGAATGAGCAGTTCTTC
v_call: TRBV7-9
d_call: .
cdr3_length: 11
clone_size: once
j_call: TRBJ2-1

cdr3_aa: CASSSDGPNTEAFF
cdr3_nt: TGTGCCAGCAGCTCCGACGGCCCGAACACTGAAGCTTTCTTT
v_call: TRBV7-3
d_call: .
cdr3_length: 14
clone_size: .
j_call: TRBJ1-1

cdr3_aa: CASSYDTNEKLFF
cdr3_nt: TGTGCCAGCAGTTACGACACTAATGAAAAACTGTTTTTT
v_call: TRBV6-6
d_call: .
cdr3_length: 13
clone_size: .
j_call: TRBJ1-4

cdr3_aa: CSASSSGSEEKLFF
cdr3_nt: TGCAGTGCTAGTTCCTCGGGGTCTGAAGAAAAACTGTTTTTT
v_call: TRBV20-1
d_call: .
cdr3_length: 14
clone_size: .
j_call: TRBJ1-4

cdr3_aa: CASSLVGGRYNEQFF
cdr3_nt: TGTGCCAGTTCCTTGGTTGGCGGGCGTTACAATGAGCAGTTCTTC
v_call: TRBV11-3
d_call: .
cdr3_length: 15
clone_size: .
j_call: TRBJ2-1

cdr3_aa: CAISESMKGPEPQHF
cdr3_nt: TGTGCCATCAGTGAGTCGATGAAGGGGCCGGAGCCCCAGCATTTT
v_call: TRBV10-3
d_call: .
cdr3_length: 15
clone_size: .
j_call: TRBJ1-5

cdr3_aa: CATSLRSILDNEQFF
cdr3_nt: TGTGCCACCAGCTTAAGAAGTATACTTGATAATGAGCAGTTCTTC
v_call: TRBV15
d_call: .
cdr3_length: 15
clone_size: .
j_call: TRBJ2-1

cdr3_aa: CASRQRGLSTDTQYF
cdr3_nt: TGTGCCAGTAGGCAAAGGGGGCTTAGCACAGATACGCAGTATTTT
v_call: TRBV19
d_call: TRBD1
cdr3_length: 15
clone_size: .
j_call: TRBJ2-3

cdr3_aa: CASSAPLGQGYGNTEAFF
cdr3_nt: TGTGCCAGCAGCGCCCCACTCGGACAGGGATATGGGAACACTGAAGCTTTCTTT
v_call: TRBV9
d_call: TRBD1
cdr3_length: 18
clone_size: few
j_call: TRBJ1-1

cdr3_aa: CASSIGSREQYF
cdr3_nt: TGTGCCAGCAGTATCGGGAGCCGTGAGCAGTACTTC
v_call: TRBV28
d_call: .
cdr3_length: 12
clone_size: .
j_call: TRBJ2-7

cdr3_aa: CASSLGTAYGYTF
cdr3_nt: TGTGCCAGCAGCCTCGGGACCGCTTATGGCTACACCTTC
v_call: TRBV16
d_call: .
cdr3_length: 13
clone_size: .
j_call: TRBJ1-2

cdr3_aa: CASSIGGPLSAQHF
cdr3_nt: TGTGCCAGTAGTATTGGGGGACCCCTTTCGGCCCAGCATTTT
v_call: TRBV19
d_call: .
cdr3_length: 14
clone_size: .
j_call: TRBJ1-5

cdr3_aa: CASSPSSGTDTQYF
cdr3_nt: TGTGCCAGCAGCCCTAGCTCCGGCACAGATACGCAGTATTTT
v_call: TRBV9
d_call: .
cdr3_length: 14
clone_size: .
j_call: TRBJ2-3

cdr3_aa: CASSPDRVISYEQYF
cdr3_nt: TGTGCCAGCAGCCCAGACAGGGTGATATCCTACGAGCAGTACTTC
v_call: TRBV28
d_call: TRBD1
cdr3_length: 15
clone_size: .
j_call: TRBJ2-7

cdr3_aa: CASSGITPTNYGYTF
cdr3_nt: TGTGCCAGCAGTGGTATCACACCTACTAACTATGGCTACACCTTC
v_call: TRBV25-1
d_call: .
cdr3_length: 15
clone_size: .
j_call: TRBJ1-2

cdr3_aa: CAISRTASNQPQHF
cdr3_nt: TGTGCCATCAGCCGCACAGCTAGCAATCAGCCCCAGCATTTT
v_call: TRBV10-3
d_call: .
cdr3_length: 14
clone_size: once
j_call: TRBJ1-5

cdr3_aa: CASSQFRGTLSTNEQFF
cdr3_nt: TGCGCCAGCAGTCAATTCCGGGGGACCTTAAGTACCAATGAGCAGTTCTTC
v_call: TRBV23-1
d_call: .
cdr3_length: 17
clone_size: .
j_call: TRBJ2-1

cdr3_aa: CASSAASGNNEQFF
cdr3_nt: TGTGCCAGCAGTGCCGCTAGCGGGAATAATGAGCAGTTCTTC
v_call: TRBV25-1
d_call: TRBD2
cdr3_length: 14
clone_size: .
j_call: TRBJ2-1

cdr3_aa: CASSSGAGVDNEQFF
cdr3_nt: TGTGCCAGCTCATCGGGGGCGGGAGTTGACAATGAGCAGTTCTTC
v_call: TRBV18
d_call: .
cdr3_length: 15
clone_size: .
j_call: TRBJ2-1

cdr3_aa: CASSRALGGQPQHF
cdr3_nt: TGTGCCAGCAGTCGCGCACTTGGGGGGCAGCCCCAGCATTTT
v_call: TRBV28
d_call: .
cdr3_length: 14
clone_size: few
j_call: TRBJ1-5

cdr3_aa: CASSPAVTFTGANVLTF
cdr3_nt: TGCGCCAGCAGCCCCGCAGTGACCTTCACTGGGGCCAACGTCCTGACTTTC
v_call: TRBV5-1
d_call: .
cdr3_length: 17
clone_size: .
j_call: TRBJ2-6

cdr3_aa: CASSSGGLETQYF
cdr3_nt: TGCGCCAGCAGCAGCGGAGGGCTGGAGACCCAGTACTTC
v_call: TRBV5-1
d_call: .
cdr3_length: 13
clone_size: once
j_call: TRBJ2-5

cdr3_aa: CASSPPTRLNYGYTF
cdr3_nt: TGTGCCAGCAGCCCCCCAACCCGACTGAACTATGGCTACACCTTC
v_call: TRBV6-6
d_call: .
cdr3_length: 15
clone_size: .
j_call: TRBJ1-2

cdr3_aa: CASSPRMSGRANTGELFF
cdr3_nt: TGTGCCAGCAGCCCCCGTATGAGCGGGAGAGCGAACACCGGGGAGCTGTTTTTT
v_call: TRBV7-6
d_call: TRBD2
cdr3_length: 18
clone_size: .
j_call: TRBJ2-2

cdr3_aa: CASSQGISRNNEQFF
cdr3_nt: TGTGCCAGCAGCCAAGGTATTAGCAGAAACAATGAGCAGTTCTTC
v_call: TRBV4-2
d_call: .
cdr3_length: 15
clone_size: .
j_call: TRBJ2-1

cdr3_aa: CAISEKLAGSTGELFF
cdr3_nt: TGTGCCATCAGTGAAAAACTAGCGGGCTCCACCGGGGAGCTGTTTTTT
v_call: TRBV10-3
d_call: TRBD2
cdr3_length: 16
clone_size: .
j_call: TRBJ2-2

cdr3_aa: CASSVQRGTGNTIYF
cdr3_nt: TGTGCCAGCAGCGTACAGAGGGGGACTGGAAACACCATATATTTT
v_call: TRBV4-2
d_call: .
cdr3_length: 15
clone_size: .
j_call: TRBJ1-3

cdr3_aa: CASSSAVERWDF
cdr3_nt: TGTGCCAGCAGTTCCGCCGTAGAGCGGTGGGACTTC
v_call: TRBV6-2/TRBV6-3
d_call: .
cdr3_length: 12
clone_size: .
j_call: TRBJ2-5

cdr3_aa: CASSFSDRGSYEQYF
cdr3_nt: TGTGCCAGCAGCTTCTCGGACAGAGGGTCCTACGAGCAGTACTTC
v_call: TRBV7-6
d_call: .
cdr3_length: 15
clone_size: .
j_call: TRBJ2-7

cdr3_aa: CSVRSGQETQYF
cdr3_nt: TGCAGCGTTCGAAGCGGCCAAGAGACCCAGTACTTC
v_call: TRBV29-1
d_call: .
cdr3_length: 12
clone_size: .
j_call: TRBJ2-5

cdr3_aa: CASSLAGQGLNEQYF
cdr3_nt: TGCGCCAGCAGCTTGGCGGGACAGGGGCTCAACGAGCAGTACTTC
v_call: TRBV5-1
d_call: TRBD1
cdr3_length: 15
clone_size: .
j_call: TRBJ2-7

cdr3_aa: CASRGWGMNTEAFF
cdr3_nt: TGTGCCAGCAGGGGTTGGGGGATGAACACTGAAGCTTTCTTT
v_call: TRBV25-1
d_call: .
cdr3_length: 14
clone_size: .
j_call: TRBJ1-1

cdr3_aa: CASRPTSGRTYEQYF
cdr3_nt: TGTGCCAGCAGACCCACTAGCGGGAGGACCTACGAGCAGTACTTC
v_call: TRBV11-1
d_call: TRBD2
cdr3_length: 15
clone_size: .
j_call: TRBJ2-7

cdr3_aa: CASSFQGQGFGYTF
cdr3_nt: TGTGCCAGCAGCTTCCAAGGACAGGGTTTCGGCTACACCTTC
v_call: TRBV7-2
d_call: TRBD1
cdr3_length: 14
clone_size: .
j_call: TRBJ1-2

cdr3_aa: CASSIDSGANVLTF
cdr3_nt: TGTGCCAGCTCAATAGATTCTGGGGCCAACGTCCTGACTTTC
v_call: TRBV18
d_call: .
cdr3_length: 14
clone_size: few
j_call: TRBJ2-6

cdr3_aa: CASSVNYEQYF
cdr3_nt: TGTGCCAGCAGCGTGAACTACGAGCAGTACTTC
v_call: TRBV5-6
d_call: .
cdr3_length: 11
clone_size: once
j_call: TRBJ2-7